Listed below are T cell receptor beta chains from one sample, sequenced in a study of cytomegalovirus exposure and HLA in healthy donors. The assay was immunoSEQ multiplex PCR, and TCRdb's table has in-frame clones only and misses some. The table records more than 250,000 clones, 90% of them present only once. Sequenced input: PBMCs. The receptor set was obtained from a woman aged 25 to 39 in good health and CMV-seronegative. Each CDR3 is given with its conserved first and last residue. Fields, in order: clone size, J gene, V gene, D gene, CDR3 protein, CDR3 DNA. D genes are given only for firm matches. Where a row states a size, it is once, few, many or the class of an expanded clone; other rows omit it.

. | TRBJ2-1 | TRBV10-3 | . | CAISVVKLGNEQFF | TGTGCCATCAGTGTGGTCAAACTCGGGAATGAGCAGTTCTTC
. | TRBJ2-3 | TRBV7-3 | TRBD2 | CASSLGLAGGNTQYF | TGTGCCAGCAGCTTAGGACTAGCGGGAGGAAATACGCAGTATTTT
. | TRBJ2-3 | TRBV4-3 | . | CASSRTLHSVTDTQYF | TGCGCCAGCAGCCGGACCCTCCACTCCGTCACAGATACGCAGTATTTT
. | TRBJ2-1 | TRBV7-3 | . | CASSSLAYRTHNEQFF | TGTGCCAGCAGCTCCCTAGCGTATCGGACCCACAATGAGCAGTTCTTC
. | TRBJ2-1 | TRBV7-2 | . | CASSWNKAGSSYNEQFF | TGTGCCAGCAGCTGGAATAAAGCGGGTAGCTCCTACAATGAGCAGTTCTTC
. | TRBJ2-7 | TRBV11-2 | TRBD2 | CASSLDLMVLAGGLNF | TGTGCCAGCAGCTTAGATCTGATGGTACTAGCGGGAGGCCTTAACTTC
once | TRBJ2-7 | TRBV28 | TRBD2 | CASSLGTSSYEQYF | TGTGCCAGCAGTTTAGGGACTAGTTCCTACGAGCAGTACTTC
. | TRBJ1-4 | TRBV4-1 | TRBD1 | CASSRTGEGPRNEKLFF | TGCGCCAGCAGCCGGACAGGGGAGGGTCCAAGGAATGAAAAACTGTTTTTT
once | TRBJ2-3 | TRBV5-1 | TRBD2 | CASSGRTSPTDTQYF | TGCGCCAGCAGCGGACGGACTAGCCCTACAGATACGCAGTATTTT
. | TRBJ2-1 | TRBV27 | TRBD2 | CASSSWTSEHYNEQFF | TGTGCCAGCAGTTCTTGGACTAGCGAACATTACAATGAGCAGTTCTTC
. | TRBJ1-2 | TRBV9 | TRBD1 | CASSVGTGAFQYGYTF | TGTGCCAGCAGCGTCGGGACAGGGGCCTTCCAATATGGCTACACCTTC
. | TRBJ2-7 | TRBV19 | TRBD2 | CASTKTSGAYEQYF | TGTGCCAGTACCAAGACTAGCGGGGCCTACGAGCAGTACTTC
. | TRBJ2-1 | TRBV2 | . | CASSSEPGTPNEQFF | TGTGCCAGCAGTAGTGAGCCCGGGACACCCAATGAGCAGTTCTTC
. | TRBJ2-1 | TRBV4-1 | TRBD2 | CASSQETSSGNNEQFF | TGCGCCAGCAGCCAAGAAACGTCTAGCGGGAACAATGAGCAGTTCTTC
. | TRBJ2-1 | TRBV7-7 | . | CASSRDRFSSYNEQFF | TGTGCCAGCAGCCGCGACAGGTTTAGCTCCTACAATGAGCAGTTCTTC
once | TRBJ1-2 | TRBV27 | TRBD1 | CASSFLQGRYGYTF | TGTGCCAGCAGTTTCTTACAGGGGCGCTATGGCTACACCTTC
once | TRBJ1-1 | TRBV5-4 | . | CASSLAQGLNTEAFF | TGTGCCAGCAGCCTCGCCCAAGGACTGAACACTGAAGCTTTCTTT
. | TRBJ2-3 | TRBV5-4 | TRBD2 | CASRPGLADTDTQYF | TGTGCCAGCAGACCTGGACTAGCGGACACAGATACGCAGTATTTT
. | TRBJ2-7 | TRBV4-3 | . | CASSQVDSTYEQYF | TGCGCCAGCAGCCAAGTGGACTCCACCTACGAGCAGTACTTC
. | TRBJ2-5 | TRBV4-2 | TRBD2 | CASSQDPTSGREETQYF | TGTGCCAGCAGCCAAGATCCAACTAGCGGGAGAGAGGAGACCCAGTACTTC
. | TRBJ2-5 | TRBV19 | TRBD2 | CASSIGIAGAGETQYF | TGTGCCAGTAGTATAGGGATAGCGGGAGCAGGAGAGACCCAGTACTTC
few | TRBJ2-2 | TRBV29-1 | . | CSVEDRGRSNTGELFF | TGCAGCGTTGAAGATCGGGGCAGGTCAAACACCGGGGAGCTGTTTTTT
. | TRBJ2-2 | TRBV19 | TRBD1 | CASSKDRGGTGELFF | TGTGCCAGTAGTAAGGACAGGGGGGGCACCGGGGAGCTGTTTTTT
. | TRBJ2-7 | TRBV19 | TRBD1 | CASSRSGTGGVSREEDEQYF | TGTGCCAGTAGTCGCTCCGGGACAGGGGGCGTTTCGCGGGAGGAAGACGAGCAGTACTTC
. | TRBJ2-7 | TRBV7-6 | TRBD1 | CASSPGQGAREQYF | TGTGCCAGCAGCCCAGGACAGGGGGCGCGTGAGCAGTACTTC
. | TRBJ2-5 | TRBV20-1 | . | CSAGLRETQYF | TGCAGTGCCGGACTAAGAGAGACCCAGTACTTC
. | TRBJ2-7 | TRBV5-4 | TRBD1 | CASSPQTGTGISLYF | TGTGCCAGCAGCCCTCAGACCGGGACAGGGATCAGCCTGTACTTC
. | TRBJ2-7 | TRBV18 | TRBD2 | CASSPAGRGEQYF | TGTGCCAGCTCACCAGCCGGGAGGGGCGAGCAGTACTTC
. | TRBJ2-1 | TRBV6-1 | TRBD1 | CASSARQGVSYNEQFF | TGTGCCAGCAGTGCACGACAGGGGGTCTCCTACAATGAGCAGTTCTTC
. | TRBJ2-3 | TRBV5-1 | TRBD2 | CASTYRPGSYSGSLEDTQYF | TGCGCCAGTACATACCGTCCAGGGTCTTATAGCGGGAGCCTTGAAGATACGCAGTATTTT
. | TRBJ2-1 | TRBV2 | TRBD2 | CASSERLAGYNEQFF | TGTGCCAGCAGTGAAAGACTAGCGGGGTACAATGAGCAGTTCTTC
. | TRBJ2-5 | TRBV29-1 | . | CSVVVGQGGETQYF | TGCAGCGTTGTGGTAGGACAGGGAGGGGAGACCCAGTACTTC
. | TRBJ2-5 | TRBV4-2 | . | CASSLEETQYF | TGTGCCAGCAGCCTGGAAGAGACCCAGTACTTC
. | TRBJ2-7 | TRBV5-5 | TRBD2 | CASSLASGTYEQYF | TGTGCCAGCAGCTTGGCTAGCGGGACCTACGAGCAGTACTTC
. | TRBJ2-7 | TRBV20-1 | . | CSAIDSYEQYF | TGCAGTGCCATTGACAGCTACGAGCAGTACTTC
. | TRBJ2-7 | TRBV5-6 | . | CASSRQRTYEQYF | TGTGCCAGCAGCCGACAGAGGACCTACGAGCAGTACTTC
few | TRBJ1-5 | TRBV10-3 | TRBD1 | CAISRGQDNQPQHF | TGTGCCATCAGTCGAGGACAGGACAATCAGCCCCAGCATTTT
. | TRBJ2-1 | TRBV6-4 | TRBD2 | CASSARGLAGEEQFF | TGTGCCAGCAGTGCTAGAGGACTAGCGGGAGAAGAGCAGTTCTTC
. | TRBJ2-7 | TRBV18 | TRBD2 | CASSVEGTSGRYEQYF | TGTGCCAGCTCAGTCGAAGGGACTAGCGGGAGATACGAGCAGTACTTC
. | TRBJ2-7 | TRBV5-1 | TRBD2 | CASSLASGSLMGEQYF | TGCGCCAGCAGCTTGGCTAGCGGGAGTCTCATGGGGGAGCAGTACTTC
. | TRBJ2-1 | TRBV28 | . | CASSLWEKEGNEQFF | TGTGCCAGCAGTTTATGGGAAAAAGAAGGGAATGAGCAGTTCTTC
. | TRBJ2-2 | TRBV11-2 | . | CASSFLSGELFF | TGTGCCAGCAGCTTTTTGAGCGGGGAGCTGTTTTTT
. | TRBJ1-1 | TRBV5-1 | . | CASSLVAGLGTEAFF | TGCGCCAGCAGCTTGGTCGCGGGGCTTGGAACTGAAGCTTTCTTT
. | TRBJ2-7 | TRBV18 | TRBD1 | CASSLRDRGPYEQYF | TGTGCCAGCTCACTACGGGACAGGGGTCCCTACGAGCAGTACTTC
. | TRBJ1-4 | TRBV7-8 | TRBD1 | CASRPAGTGVGKLFF | TGTGCCAGCAGACCCGCCGGGACAGGGGTGGGAAAACTGTTTTTT
. | TRBJ2-7 | TRBV4-1 | TRBD1 | CASSHPTKDRGNEQYF | TGCGCCAGCAGCCACCCGACCAAGGACAGGGGAAACGAGCAGTACTTC
. | TRBJ1-4 | TRBV7-9 | . | CASSPRRGDGGPNEKLFF | TGTGCCAGCAGCCCCCGGAGGGGGGATGGAGGACCTAATGAAAAACTGTTTTTT
. | TRBJ2-2 | TRBV10-3 | TRBD2 | CAIRTTSGAPGELFF | TGTGCCATCAGGACGACTAGCGGAGCCCCCGGGGAGCTGTTTTTT
once | TRBJ2-1 | TRBV7-9 | TRBD2 | CASSLLEAGGGDEQFF | TGTGCCAGCAGCCTACTTGAAGCGGGAGGGGGGGATGAGCAGTTCTTC
. | TRBJ1-2 | TRBV28 | . | CASSWEGVLIYGYTF | TGTGCCAGCAGTTGGGAAGGGGTTCTAATCTATGGCTACACCTTC
. | TRBJ1-1 | TRBV15 | . | CATSRDDEGRVNTEAFF | TGTGCCACCAGCAGAGACGACGAAGGAAGGGTGAACACTGAAGCTTTCTTT
. | TRBJ2-7 | TRBV28 | . | CASSLGPPKQYF | TGTGCCAGCAGTTTAGGACCTCCTAAGCAGTACTTC
. | TRBJ2-1 | TRBV15 | . | CATSNTRRPYNEQFF | TGTGCCACCAGCAACACTAGGAGGCCCTACAATGAGCAGTTCTTC
. | TRBJ1-4 | TRBV18 | TRBD1 | CASSRTGVREKLFF | TGTGCCAGCTCCCGGACAGGGGTACGGGAAAAACTGTTTTTT
. | TRBJ2-1 | TRBV27 | TRBD2 | CASSLAGGPEQFF | TGTGCCAGCAGTTTAGCGGGAGGGCCAGAGCAGTTCTTC
. | TRBJ1-1 | TRBV29-1 | . | CSGALTMNTEAFF | TGCAGCGGGGCCCTCACCATGAACACTGAAGCTTTCTTT
. | TRBJ1-1 | TRBV27 | . | CASSMGLLGAEAFF | TGTGCCAGCAGTATGGGACTCCTTGGGGCTGAAGCTTTCTTT